This TCR beta chain appears in the sequencing data of a study of long-term antiretroviral therapy in people with HIV. General study results and limits: ART preceded a rise in diversity that nonetheless stayed lower than in transplant donor controls. Dominance of pre-ART expanded clones persisted, fluctuating and often declining after ART.

Germline CDR1 is SGHRS and CDR2 is YFSETQ. The CDR3 has 15 amino acids. The germline V and J ends were trimmed by 0 bases and 8 bases, with 15 bases remaining between them. Assay version v3.0 of immunoSEQ was used, and it was run at survey level. Only in-frame clones appear in the TCRdb table, and some are missing; sequencing was by immunoSEQ multiplex PCR. The profile shows about 40,000 clones, roughly nine tenths of them singletons. Notes on this clone: What it binds is unknown.

The genes are TRBV5-1 and TRBJ1-3; D is perhaps TRBD1 (6 bases). The sample consisted of unsorted PBMCs, taken 1.2 years after starting antiretroviral therapy. This clonotype was sampled from a woman aged 45-60 years with HIV. The CDR3 region is CASSLDGGPPYTIYF. The CDR3 coding sequence is TGCGCCAGCAGCTTGGATGGGGGGCCCCCCTACACCATATATTTT.